This TCR beta chain is drawn from a study of identical twins (dated by TCRdb to about 2016). As for the study more broadly: To test whether fetal clonotypes persist, the study used deep sequencing on TCR alpha and beta repertoires from monozygotic twins, unrelated adults of various ages, and cord blood. Replicate twin experiments were performed at different times using different library preparation protocols to rule out contamination. Study-level results and caveats: In monozygotic twins, out-of-frame TCR alpha sharing was systematically underestimated by recombination models, although the models agreed with sharing between unrelated individuals. Zero-insertion analyses could be partly confounded by invariant T cells such as MAIT and iNKT, though diverse VJ usage argued against such confounding for most clonotypes. Fewer insertions were carried by abundant cord blood beta clonotypes; a weaker similar trend was observed in young adult naive repertoires, while no such trend was observed in memory repertoires. Because the same donors could not be followed over many years, conclusions were based on cross-sectional statistical analysis. A weaker excess of twin sharing was found in beta out-of-frame sequences because the signal-to-noise ratio was lowered by fewer shared sequences. Compared with coincidental sharing between unrelated individuals, out-of-frame TCR alpha sequences shared between twins showed an excess of sequences with low generation probability.

The germline V gene yields SNHLY for CDR1 and FYNNEI for CDR2. From its cysteine to its phenylalanine, the CDR3 spans 15 amino acids. The entry retains the CDR3 DNA only, 45 bases that are in frame from base 1. The trim is 4 bases for V and 4 bases for J, with a gap of 14 bases between the germline ends. Receptor libraries were prepared by 5' RACE. The reads were generated on an Illumina HiSeq 2000. Template switching introduced a universal primer binding site; the final cDNA contained a unique molecular identifier, enabling accurate counting of TCR cDNA molecules. Specific primers in the conserved constant-segment region were used to synthesize first-strand cDNA for the TCR alpha and beta chains. To control for contamination, every cDNA library carried two barcodes: a SMART-Mk sample barcode plus Illumina barcodes. Two successive PCR steps introduced TruSeq adapter sequences along with Illumina sample barcodes. Sequencing of the TCR alpha and beta cDNA libraries was done on the Illumina HiSeq platform using custom primers. From the authors' description of their analysis: MiGEC was used to process raw reads and extract unique molecular identifiers, and MiXCR was used to find CDR3 positions. Recombination models were inferred per individual with the repgenHMM and IGoR tools using an EM algorithm. Shared clonotypes were analyzed with the tcR package in R, and sharing was normalized by the product of cloneset sizes. Out-of-frame nonproductive sequences were analyzed to study raw recombination free of thymic and clonal selection effects. TCRdb applied fastp at Q25 and MiXCR to the public reads, then kept only in-frame beta chains. Entries are consolidated by CDR3 protein sequence, retaining the most common genes and DNA. None of the V and J calls come from the authors' own analysis; TCRdb made them. Here the sample has 400,000 to 650,000 distinct CDR3 sequences; roughly 21% occur a single time. About 0.91% of the sample lies in the top ten.

To note about this clonotype: Its antigen specificity is not known. Per-nucleotide qualities are absent, and no much larger clonotype sits a single base away.

Only healthy Caucasian donors were included. The twin cohort consisted of three pairs of female monozygotic twins, all aged about 18 to 30 years. CD4+ and CD8+ T cell populations were isolated with positive isolation kits from Invitrogen. These data are also associated with another study on T cells expressing NK-cell markers. As that second paper reports: Seven or eight donors provided sorted CD3+CD56+NKG2C+, CD3+CD56+NKG2C- and CD3+CD56-NKG2C+ T-cell subsets, whose TCR beta-chain repertoires were profiled. Among the eight sequenced donors, only one was HCMV-seronegative, while the other seven were HCMV-seropositive. In several experiments an anti-gammadeltaTCR antibody was added to restrict sorting to alphabetaTCR-expressing T cells. In more than five donors, the dominant CD3+CD56+NKG2C+ clonotypes were found to rank among the top 10 CD8+ clonotypes and to make up roughly 1.0-8% of CD8+ T cells. Those dominant clonotypes were again the most abundant among CD3+CD56-NKG2C+ cells in a few donors, at about 25-65%. Whether the expanded NKG2C-expressing T cell clones were specific for HCMV antigens remained unclear. Randomly selected healthy volunteers, three men and five women, were used as the eight sequenced donors. To determine HCMV serostatus, a commercial ELISA kit was used to detect HCMV-specific IgG in serum. Reads were demultiplexed and grouped by UMI with MIGEC, and clonotypes were assembled and quantified with MiTCR. To exclude erroneous sequences, only TCR cDNA sequences supported by at least two reads were retained. Downstream repertoire analysis used the tcR package, and clonotypes were matched across fractions by CDR3 nucleotide sequence plus V segment. VDJmatch was used to annotate antigen specificity against VDJdb, with one amino acid substitution allowed in CDR3.

The specimen was CD4+ T cells sorted from blood. This receptor chain uses TRBV2 and TRBJ1-3; perhaps TRBD1 is the D gene, with 5 bases matching. The sequence was collected from a woman aged 18-29 years in good health. DNA sequence: TGTGCCAGCAGTGTAAGGGGAGCGGGAGGAAACACCATATATTTT. The encoded protein is CASSVRGAGGNTIYF.